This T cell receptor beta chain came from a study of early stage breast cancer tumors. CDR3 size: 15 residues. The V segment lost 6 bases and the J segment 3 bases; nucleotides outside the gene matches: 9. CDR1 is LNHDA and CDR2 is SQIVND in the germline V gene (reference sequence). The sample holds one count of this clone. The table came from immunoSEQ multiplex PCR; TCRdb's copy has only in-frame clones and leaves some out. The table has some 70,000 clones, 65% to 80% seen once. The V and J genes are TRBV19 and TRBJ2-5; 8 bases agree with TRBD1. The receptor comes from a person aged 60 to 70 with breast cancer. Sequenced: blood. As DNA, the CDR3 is TGTGCCAGTAGAAACAGGGGGGTAGTGGAAGAGACCCAGTACTTC. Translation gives CASRNRGVVEETQYF.